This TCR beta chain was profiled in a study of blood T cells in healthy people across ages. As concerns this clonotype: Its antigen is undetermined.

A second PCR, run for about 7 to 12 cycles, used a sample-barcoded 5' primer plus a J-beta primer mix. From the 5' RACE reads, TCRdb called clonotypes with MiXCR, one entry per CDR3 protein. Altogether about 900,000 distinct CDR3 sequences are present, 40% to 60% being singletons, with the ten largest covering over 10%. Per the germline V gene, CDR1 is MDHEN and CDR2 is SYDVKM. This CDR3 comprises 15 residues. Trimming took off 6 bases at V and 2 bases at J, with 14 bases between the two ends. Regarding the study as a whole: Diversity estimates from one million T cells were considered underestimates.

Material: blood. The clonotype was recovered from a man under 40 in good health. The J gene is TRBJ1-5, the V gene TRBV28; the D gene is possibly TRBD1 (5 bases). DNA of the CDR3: TGTGCCAGCAGATTCCAGGGAGGAGGCAATCAGCCCCAGCATTTT. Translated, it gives CASRFQGGGNQPQHF.